This T cell receptor beta chain was found in a study of read filtering for tumor transcriptome and immune sequencing. Study findings and constraints: Without single-read clonotypes, shared clonotype proportions correlated more between IR-seq and RNA-seq.

Trimming left V 6 bases short and J 2 bases short, with 14 bases between. The CDR3 totals 16 residues. Looked up from germline, CDR1 is MNHEY and CDR2 is SVGAGI. Molecular barcoded adaptors covering alpha/delta and beta/gamma chains were used on about 0.4 ug RNA. TCRdb reanalysed the reads using MiXCR and keeps one entry per CDR3 protein. The sample has roughly 130,000 distinct CDR3 sequences, 10% to 15% seen once; the top ten hold approximately 11%. This clonotype was counted a few times. Its antigen is not identified. This TCR was sampled from a donor older than 35 with multiple myeloma. The J gene is TRBJ2-6, the V gene TRBV6-5; D possibly corresponds to TRBD1 (6 bases). Source material: a population of CD138-negative cells sorted from bone marrow. DNA for the CDR3: TGTGCCAGCAGAAACAGGGTCCCAGCTGGGGCCAACGTCCTGACTTTC. It yields the protein CASRNRVPAGANVLTF.